These 4 T cell receptor beta chains originate from one sample sequenced in a study of blood T cell repertoires in COVID-19. The repertoire was sequenced with immunoSEQ multiplex PCR; TCRdb's copy has only in-frame clones and lacks some. The data show about 88,000 clones, 85% to 95% seen once. The specimen was peripheral blood. The receptors here all came from a man in his sixties with acute or convalescent COVID-19.

The rearrangement links TRBV7-8 to TRBJ2-2, with 9 nucleotides matching TRBD2. The ends lost 0 bases at V and 2 bases at J; junction bases unmatched: 1. CDR1 and CDR2 from the germline V gene are SGHVS and FQNEAQ. The CDR3 has 16 residues. CDR3 coding DNA: TGTGCCAGCAGCTTAGCTAGCGGGAGCAACACCGGGGAGCTGTTTTTT. Amino acid sequence: CASSLASGSNTGELFF.

V gene TRBV28 combines with J gene TRBJ1-5; weak D call: TRBD1 (5 bases). This CDR3 region has 13 residues. V shed 7 bases and J shed 9 bases, with 16 bases lying between them. The V gene's germline CDR1 is MDHEN and CDR2 SYDVKM. The CDR3 loop reads CASTPTALGPQHF. The DNA of the CDR3 is TGTGCCAGCACCCCGACAGCCCTAGGGCCCCAGCATTTT.

J is TRBJ2-7 and V is TRBV19, with 9 bases that match TRBD1. Germline CDR1 LNHDA, CDR2 SQIVND (reference sequence). Unmatched junction bases numbered 4, after V lost 4 bases and J lost 3 bases. The CDR3 has 14 residues. The CDR3 DNA reads TGTGCCAGTAGTACCCAGGACAGGGGCTACGAGCAGTACTTC. Amino acid sequence: CASSTQDRGYEQYF. The full variable domain, with the rest looked up from reference TRBV19 and TRBJ2-7, is DGGITQSPKYLFRKEGQNVTLSCEQNLNHDAMYWYRQDPGQGLRLIYYSQIVNDFQKGDIAEGYSVSREKKESFPLTVTSAQKNPTAFYLCASSTQDRGYEQYFGPGTRLTVT.

The chain has TRBV10-3 and TRBJ1-1; D is undetermined. This CDR3 contains 14 residues. The V and J ends lost 3 bases and 1 base respectively, with 9 bases between them. CDR1 ENHRY and CDR2 SYGVKD come from the germline V gene. CDR3 in DNA: TGTGCCATCAGTGAAGGAGGTACGAACACTGAAGCTTTCTTT. Translation gives CAISEGGTNTEAFF.